This TCR beta chain appears in the sequencing data of a study of blood T cell repertoires in COVID-19. Study-wide context: Samples came from the United States, Italy and Spain, spanning acute and convalescent COVID-19. Sample material is recorded as cDNA or gDNA derived from T cells, B-cell-depleted T cells, or PBMCs.

Germline V gene data show CDR1 as LNHDA and CDR2 as SQIVND (reference sequence). This CDR3 has 12 amino acids. V dropped 7 bases and J dropped 1 base, with 7 bases sitting between them. How the authors handled the data: Estimation of nucleated cell counts was performed using reference gene primer amplification. This table comes from immunoSEQ multiplex PCR, and its TCRdb copy is limited to in-frame clones, with some not included. D and trimming come from the DNA, and the V and J calls and clone size come from that table. The profile shows approximately 100,000 clones, 80% to 90% of them singletons. The source of this sequence is a human donor with acute or convalescent COVID-19. The donor label of this sample is uncertain. The gene calls are TRBV19 and TRBJ1-2, with D possibly being TRBD1 (6 bases). Specimen: peripheral blood. The chain's CDR3 is CASTDSNYGYTF. CDR3 nucleotides: TGTGCCAGTACGGACAGTAACTATGGCTACACCTTC.